The rows below give T cell receptor beta chains drawn from one sample of a study of blood T cell repertoires in COVID-19. Generated by immunoSEQ multiplex PCR, the TCRdb table keeps only in-frame clones and is missing some. The sample yields 97,000 or so clones, almost 80% seen once. Input material: peripheral blood. The receptors here all came from a man in his fifties or sixties with active or convalescent COVID-19. Each CDR3 is given with its conserved first and last residue. A D gene is named only where the DNA matches it firmly. The size entry is marked missing in some rows and otherwise reads once, few, many or a size class.

>TRBV15|TRBJ1-2|.|.
CATSMGLLPDRKGYTF
TGTGCCACTAGCATGGGGCTCCTCCCCGATAGGAAAGGCTACACCTTC
>TRBV11-2|TRBJ2-7|.|.
CASSFGAASYEQYF
TGTGCCAGCAGCTTTGGGGCAGCCTCCTACGAGCAGTACTTC
>TRBV19|TRBJ1-3|TRBD1|.
CATRDRTLSGNTIYF
TGTGCCACACGGGACAGAACTCTCTCTGGAAACACCATATATTTT
>TRBV27|TRBJ2-7|.|.
CASSPEYRGRGEQYF
TGTGCCAGCAGTCCTGAGTACAGGGGGAGGGGAGAGCAGTACTTC
>TRBV18|TRBJ2-2|TRBD2|.
CASSPLGLAGVRNTGELFF
TGTGCCAGCTCACCACTGGGACTAGCGGGAGTAAGGAACACCGGGGAGCTGTTTTTT
>TRBV7-6|TRBJ2-1|.|.
CASSQGPQNEQFF
TGTGCCAGCAGCCAGGGGCCTCAGAATGAGCAGTTCTTC
>TRBV7-2|TRBJ1-2|TRBD1|.
CASSLGGQVYGYTF
TGTGCCAGCAGCTTAGGCGGACAGGTCTATGGCTACACCTTC
>TRBV28|TRBJ1-2|.|.
CASHGGYGYTF
TGTGCCAGCCATGGGGGGTATGGCTACACCTTC
>TRBV7-9|TRBJ1-3|.|.
CASSFPLQGSGNTIYF
TGTGCCAGCAGCTTTCCCCTACAGGGCTCTGGAAACACCATATATTTT
>TRBV19|TRBJ2-1|.|.
CASSIGAGSYNEQFF
TGTGCCAGTAGTATAGGGGCGGGATCCTACAATGAGCAGTTCTTC
>TRBV29-1|TRBJ1-2|TRBD1|few
CSVPTGASYTF
TGCAGCGTTCCGACAGGGGCGAGCTACACCTTC
>TRBV2|TRBJ1-1|.|.
CASSPGVDTEAFF
TGTGCCAGCAGTCCAGGGGTGGACACTGAAGCTTTCTTT
>TRBV19|TRBJ1-3|.|.
CASWAGSSGNTIYF
TGTGCCAGTTGGGCAGGGTCCTCTGGAAACACCATATATTTT
>TRBV29-1|TRBJ2-3|TRBD1|few
CSVDRGQADTQYF
TGCAGCGTGGACAGGGGGCAGGCTGATACGCAGTATTTT
>TRBV10-3|TRBJ1-1|.|.
CAISEIAGAGAEAFF
TGTGCCATCAGTGAAATCGCGGGGGCAGGCGCTGAAGCTTTCTTT
>TRBV28|TRBJ1-3|.|.
CASRQYSSGNTIYF
TGTGCCAGCAGACAATACAGCTCTGGAAACACCATATATTTT
>TRBV4-1|TRBJ1-6|TRBD1|.
CASSPSATGNSPLHF
TGCGCCAGCAGCCCCTCCGCGACAGGGAATTCACCCCTCCACTTT
>TRBV28|TRBJ1-2|TRBD1|.
CASILAGQGAQGYGYTF
TGTGCCAGCATCCTTGCGGGACAGGGGGCGCAGGGCTATGGCTACACCTTC
>TRBV5-8|TRBJ2-5|TRBD1|once
CASSLGQGGAQAETQYF
TGTGCCAGCAGCTTGGGACAGGGGGGAGCCCAAGCGGAGACCCAGTACTTC
>TRBV11-2|TRBJ2-2|TRBD2|.
CASSWSGRGGELFF
TGTGCCAGCAGCTGGAGCGGGAGGGGCGGGGAGCTGTTTTTT
>TRBV7-9|TRBJ2-1|.|.
CASSLTSTSYNEQFF
TGTGCCAGCAGCCTCACTAGTACCAGCTACAATGAGCAGTTCTTC
>TRBV7-3|TRBJ1-2|TRBD1|.
CASSASGQTGPGGGYTF
TGTGCCAGCAGCGCCTCGGGACAGACCGGACCTGGGGGTGGCTACACCTTC
>TRBV18|TRBJ2-1|TRBD2|.
CASSPMNSGVQYNEQFF
TGTGCCAGCTCACCAATGAATAGCGGGGTACAATACAATGAGCAGTTCTTC
>TRBV28|TRBJ2-1|TRBD1|.
CASSFYGRGHDEQFF
TGTGCCAGCAGTTTTTATGGCAGGGGGCACGATGAGCAGTTCTTC
>TRBV5-1|TRBJ2-5|TRBD2|.
CASSTSSGSRETQYF
TGCGCCAGCAGCACCTCTAGCGGGAGTAGAGAGACCCAGTACTTC
>TRBV4-2|TRBJ1-1|.|.
CASSLYGGGTDDTEAFF
TGTGCCAGCAGCCTTTACGGGGGGGGCACGGATGACACTGAAGCTTTCTTT
>TRBV20-1|TRBJ2-2|.|.
CSASSWHHNTGELFF
TGCAGTGCTAGTTCTTGGCACCATAACACCGGGGAGCTGTTTTTT
>TRBV9|TRBJ2-2|.|.
CASSVGTLSNTGELFF
TGTGCCAGCAGCGTTGGGACACTTTCGAACACCGGGGAGCTGTTTTTT
>TRBV28|TRBJ1-4|.|.
CASSLGLQGGNEKLFF
TGTGCCAGCAGTTTAGGTTTACAGGGTGGGAATGAAAAACTGTTTTTT
>TRBV3-1/TRBV3-2|TRBJ2-2|.|once
CATGGRAGELFF
TGTGCCACCGGGGGGCGCGCCGGGGAGCTGTTTTTT
>TRBV6-5|TRBJ1-2|TRBD1|.
CASRPGTGSNYGYTF
TGTGCCAGCAGACCCGGGACAGGATCTAACTATGGCTACACCTTC
>TRBV29-1|TRBJ1-1|TRBD1|.
CSVGGTGTTEAFF
TGCAGCGTTGGAGGGACAGGGACCACTGAAGCTTTCTTT
>TRBV6-5|TRBJ1-5|TRBD1|.
CASLQGGSNQPQHF
TGTGCCAGCTTACAGGGGGGTTCAAATCAGCCCCAGCATTTT
>TRBV18|TRBJ1-2|TRBD1|.
CASSLQGADYGYTF
TGTGCCAGCTCTCTTCAGGGGGCGGACTATGGCTACACCTTC
>TRBV30|TRBJ1-1|TRBD1|few
CAWNRGPYTEAFF
TGTGCCTGGAACAGGGGCCCTTACACTGAAGCTTTCTTT
>TRBV9|TRBJ1-6|.|.
CASSYGGVDSPLHF
TGTGCCAGCAGCTACGGAGGGGTGGATTCACCCCTCCACTTT
>TRBV7-9|TRBJ2-3|TRBD2|.
CASSPLRSGMRSDTQYF
TGTGCCAGCAGCCCCTTAAGGAGCGGGATGCGTTCAGATACGCAGTATTTT
>TRBV19|TRBJ2-3|TRBD2|.
CASSKRAGGGADTQYF
TGTGCCAGTAGTAAGAGAGCGGGAGGAGGCGCAGATACGCAGTATTTT
>TRBV6-5|TRBJ1-2|TRBD1|.
CASSAGQGGYTF
TGTGCCAGCAGCGCCGGACAGGGCGGCTACACCTTC
>TRBV28|TRBJ1-1|.|.
CASTSRVGGSRNTEAFF
TGTGCCAGCACCTCTAGGGTTGGGGGCTCGAGGAACACTGAAGCTTTCTTT
>TRBV3-1/TRBV3-2|TRBJ2-2|.|.
CASSHSGELFF
TGTGCCAGCAGCCACAGCGGGGAGCTGTTTTTT
>TRBV5-1|TRBJ2-4|TRBD2|.
CASSDSGRGNIQYF
TGCGCCAGCAGCGATAGCGGGAGGGGAAACATTCAGTACTTC
>TRBV4-1|TRBJ1-2|TRBD1|.
CASSQAAGGRIYGYTF
TGCGCCAGCAGCCAAGCCGCAGGGGGGCGGATCTATGGCTACACCTTC
>TRBV7-3|TRBJ2-7|.|.
CASSLSGSYEQYF
TGTGCCAGCAGCTTAAGCGGCTCCTACGAGCAGTACTTC
>TRBV29-1|TRBJ2-1|TRBD2|.
CSVLTPREGNEQFF
TGCAGCGTCCTCACTCCTCGGGAGGGAAATGAGCAGTTCTTC
>TRBV7-7|TRBJ2-1|TRBD2|.
CASSLETSGGLSSYNEQFF
TGTGCTAGCAGCTTAGAGACTAGCGGGGGTTTGAGCTCCTACAATGAGCAGTTCTTC